The source of this TCR beta chain is a study of blood T cells in healthy people across ages. Study-level background: There was about one barcoded beta molecule captured by template switching per two T cells.

The CDR3 is 13 amino acids. The germline V and J ends were trimmed by 4 bases and 4 bases, with 12 bases remaining between them. Per the germline V gene, CDR1 is SGHRS and CDR2 is YFSETQ. Then a second PCR, running about 6 to 11 cycles, was carried out with a sample-barcoded 5' primer and a J-beta primer mix. CDR3-containing paired-end reads numbered at least 2.5 million in each sample. TCRdb reanalysed the 5' RACE reads using MiXCR and keeps one entry per CDR3 protein. The table lists about 800,000 distinct CDR3 sequences, roughly 50% of them singletons, with around 20% in the top ten. General study results and limits: Donor CMV infection status was unknown, possibly confounding age-related changes in expanded clonotypes. There were more naive CD4+ cells and higher diversity in long-lived donors than in aged donors.

A word on this clonotype: Its target is unknown.

Sequencing input: blood. The chain uses TRBV5-1 and TRBJ2-7; D is undetermined. The sequence was collected from a man aged 25-45 years in good health. This chain's CDR3 is CASSPTPKYEQYF. Here the CDR3 DNA reads TGCGCCAGCAGCCCTACCCCTAAGTACGAGCAGTACTTC.